This is a list of T cell receptor beta chains from one sample in a study of OX40 agonist ivuxolimab in advanced cancers. Repertoires were generated with immunoSEQ multiplex PCR, while TCRdb's copy carries only in-frame clones and drops some. Of fewer than 85,000 clones listed, about nine tenths are singletons. Sequences were derived from CD4+ or CD8+ T cells sorted from blood, sampled in a trial of the OX40 agonist ivuxolimab. The origin of the receptors is an adult with an advanced solid tumor such as melanoma, head and neck, liver or kidney cancer. The CDR3 runs from the conserved cysteine through the conserved F or W. Fields, in order: clone size, D gene, V gene, J gene, CDR3 protein, CDR3 DNA. The D gene is left open where the match is weak. Not all rows give a size; the values are once, few, many and, for expanded clones, a class.

>-|-|TRBV5-6|TRBJ2-1
CASSLGPNNEQFF
TGTGCCAGCAGCTTGGGACCCAACAATGAGCAGTTCTTC
>-|-|TRBV25-1|TRBJ2-7
CASSLSYEQYF
TGTGCCAGCAGTTTATCCTACGAGCAGTACTTC
>-|-|TRBV5-1|TRBJ1-1
CASSFGTANTEAFF
TGCGCCAGCAGCTTCGGGACGGCGAACACTGAAGCTTTCTTT
>-|-|TRBV18|TRBJ2-5
CASSPQTGLETQYF
TGTGCCAGCTCACCTCAAACAGGGTTAGAGACCCAGTACTTC
>-|TRBD2|TRBV7-8|TRBJ2-3
CASSIAGGLTDTQYF
TGTGCCAGCAGCATAGCGGGGGGCCTCACAGATACGCAGTATTTT
>-|-|TRBV2|TRBJ2-7
CASSEAKDPGGF
TGTGCCAGCAGTGAAGCGAAGGACCCCGGAGGCTTC
>-|-|TRBV29-1|TRBJ2-1
CSPRSSYNEQFF
TGCAGCCCCCGCAGCTCCTACAATGAGCAGTTCTTC
>once|TRBD2|TRBV5-1|TRBJ2-1
CASSARQAGDYNEQFF
TGCGCCAGCAGCGCGAGACAAGCGGGGGACTACAATGAGCAGTTCTTC
>-|-|TRBV6-4|TRBJ1-1
CASSDGVNTEAFF
TGTGCCAGCAGTGACGGGGTTAACACTGAAGCTTTCTTT
>-|-|TRBV18|TRBJ2-2
CASSPGPGSNTGELFF
TGTGCCAGCTCACCAGGTCCGGGATCAAACACCGGGGAGCTGTTTTTT
>-|TRBD1|TRBV28|TRBJ1-2
CASRRTGTNYGYTF
TGTGCCAGCAGACGGACAGGAACAAACTATGGCTACACCTTC
>-|-|TRBV7-9|TRBJ2-5
CASSRTGGRRETQYF
TGTGCCAGCAGCCGCACTGGGGGGCGTAGGGAGACCCAGTACTTC
>-|-|TRBV4-2|TRBJ1-1
CASSPGGSRTEAFF
TGTGCCAGCAGCCCCGGCGGGTCTCGGACTGAAGCTTTCTTT
>-|TRBD2|TRBV5-1|TRBJ2-5
CASSSGHDKETQYF
TGCGCCAGCAGTAGCGGGCATGACAAAGAGACCCAGTACTTC
>-|TRBD1|TRBV5-6|TRBJ1-2
CASSATDRDGYTF
TGTGCCAGCAGCGCAACGGACAGGGATGGCTACACCTTC
>-|-|TRBV19|TRBJ2-1
CASSMDHNNEQFF
TGTGCCAGTAGTATGGACCACAACAATGAGCAGTTCTTC
>-|-|TRBV30|TRBJ2-4
CAWSVRGPNIQYF
TGTGCCTGGAGTGTACGGGGTCCCAACATTCAGTACTTC
>-|TRBD1|TRBV6-5|TRBJ1-2
CASSRTGSNYGYTF
TGTGCCAGCAGTCGGACAGGGAGCAACTATGGCTACACCTTC
>-|-|TRBV2|TRBJ2-1
CASSEAATGVEQFF
TGTGCCAGCAGTGAAGCGGCAACGGGAGTTGAGCAGTTCTTC
>-|-|TRBV2|TRBJ1-2
CASSESRQPHGYTF
TGTGCCAGCAGTGAATCTCGGCAGCCCCATGGCTACACCTTC
>-|-|TRBV7-8|TRBJ1-4
CASSLRRNEKLFF
TGTGCCAGCAGCCTCAGACGGAATGAAAAACTGTTTTTT
>-|TRBD1|TRBV6-5|TRBJ1-4
CASSKQGAGEKLFF
TGTGCCAGCAGTAAACAGGGGGCGGGTGAAAAACTGTTTTTT
>-|-|TRBV5-1|TRBJ1-1
CASSKGQMNTEAFF
TGCGCCAGCAGCAAAGGACAGATGAACACTGAAGCTTTCTTT
>-|-|TRBV5-1|TRBJ2-6
CASSLTDSGANVLTF
TGCGCCAGCAGCTTAACAGACTCTGGGGCCAACGTCCTGACTTTC